This section outlines one TCR beta chain sequence together with its context. An end of the junction differs from the germline gene, which may be a read error. The CDR3 extends over 16 amino acids. The germline gives CDR1 MDHEN, CDR2 SYDVKM. Each CDR3 protein gets one entry after TCRdb re-called the reads with MiXCR. The data hold 200,000 or so distinct CDR3 sequences, with 28% observed a single time. This sample was taken from a study of T cell repertoires in cytomegalovirus infection. The wider study: Public TCR beta signatures were indicative of both CMV infection and a matching HLA type.

The sample taken for sequencing was PBMCs. This clonotype was sampled from a human donor in good health (CMV status not recorded). Some clones in this sample may be carry-over from other donors' samples. The V call is TRBV28, the J call TRBJ1-1; possibly TRBD1 for D (6 bases). This CDR3 is CASSFALGGLNTEAFF. The CDR3 DNA reads as TGTGCCAGTAGTTTTGCGCTAGGGGGGCTGAACACTGAAGCTTTCTTT. Full variable domain (rest looked up from reference TRBV28 and TRBJ1-1): DVKVTQSSRYLVKRTGEKVFLECVQDMDHENMFWYRQDPGLGLRLIYFSYDVKMKEKGDIPEGYSVSREKKERFSLILESASTNQTSMYLCASSFALGGLNTEAFFGQGTRLTVV.